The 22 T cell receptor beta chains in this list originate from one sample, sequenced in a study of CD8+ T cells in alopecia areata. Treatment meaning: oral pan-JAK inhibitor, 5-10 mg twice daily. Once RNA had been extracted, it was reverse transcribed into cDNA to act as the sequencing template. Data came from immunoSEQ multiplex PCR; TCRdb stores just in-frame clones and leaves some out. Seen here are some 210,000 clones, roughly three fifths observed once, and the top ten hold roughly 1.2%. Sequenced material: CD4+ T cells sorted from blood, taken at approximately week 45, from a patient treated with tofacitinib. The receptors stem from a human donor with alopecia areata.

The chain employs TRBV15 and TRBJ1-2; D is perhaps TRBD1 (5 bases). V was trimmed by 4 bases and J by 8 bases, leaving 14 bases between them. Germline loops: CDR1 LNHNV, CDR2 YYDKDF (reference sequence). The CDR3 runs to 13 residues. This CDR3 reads CATSKVEGRGYTF. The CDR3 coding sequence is TGTGCCACCAGCAAAGTGGAGGGGCGCGGCTACACCTTC.

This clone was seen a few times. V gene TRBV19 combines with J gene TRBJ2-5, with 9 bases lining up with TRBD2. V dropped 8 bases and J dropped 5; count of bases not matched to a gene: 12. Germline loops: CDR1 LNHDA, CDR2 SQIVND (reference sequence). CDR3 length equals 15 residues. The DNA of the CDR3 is TGTGCCAGTCGGTCTAGCGGGGCCAGGAGGGAGACCCAGTACTTC. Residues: CASRSSGARRETQYF. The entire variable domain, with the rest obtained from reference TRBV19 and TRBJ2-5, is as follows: DGGITQSPKYLFRKEGQNVTLSCEQNLNHDAMYWYRQDPGQGLRLIYYSQIVNDFQKGDIAEGYSVSREKKESFPLTVTSAQKNPTAFYLCASRSSGARRETQYFGPGTRLLVL.

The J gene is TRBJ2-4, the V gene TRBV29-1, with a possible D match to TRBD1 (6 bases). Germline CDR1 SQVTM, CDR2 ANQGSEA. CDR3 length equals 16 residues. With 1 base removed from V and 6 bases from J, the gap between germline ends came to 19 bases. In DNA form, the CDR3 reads TGCAGCGTTGAAGGGGGCCAGGGGAAGTACGGAAACATTCAGTACTTC. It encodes CSVEGGQGKYGNIQYF.

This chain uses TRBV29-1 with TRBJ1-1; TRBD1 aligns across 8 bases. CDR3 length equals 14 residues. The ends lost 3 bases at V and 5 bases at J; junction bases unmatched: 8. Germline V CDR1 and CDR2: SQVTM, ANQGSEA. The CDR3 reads CSVDQGARLTEAFF. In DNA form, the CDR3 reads TGCAGCGTTGATCAGGGGGCCCGGTTGACTGAAGCTTTCTTT.

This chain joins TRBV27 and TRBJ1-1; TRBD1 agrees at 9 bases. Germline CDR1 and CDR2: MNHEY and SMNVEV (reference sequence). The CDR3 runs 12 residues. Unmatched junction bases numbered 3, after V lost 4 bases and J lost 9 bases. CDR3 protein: CASSWGQGKAFF. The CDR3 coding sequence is TGTGCCAGCAGTTGGGGACAGGGAAAAGCTTTCTTT.

CDR3 bases: TGTGCCAGTAGGCTGCAGTGGGCCGATGAGCAGTTCTTC. Amino acid sequence: CASRLQWADEQFF. The rearrangement uses TRBV19 and TRBJ2-1, with no clear D. In germline, CDR1 is LNHDA, CDR2 SQIVND (reference sequence). Trimming removed 6 bases at V and 8 bases at J, with 14 bases between. The CDR3 runs 13 residues.

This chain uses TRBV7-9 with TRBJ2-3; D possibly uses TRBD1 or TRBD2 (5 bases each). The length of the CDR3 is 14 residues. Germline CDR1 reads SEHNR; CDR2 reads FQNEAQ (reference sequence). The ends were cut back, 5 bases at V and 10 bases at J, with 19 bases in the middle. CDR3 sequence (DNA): TGTGCCAGCAGCCCCCTCTCTAGGGACGAGGCGCAGTATTTT. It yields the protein CASSPLSRDEAQYF.

CDR3 bases: TGTGCCGGCCGCGGGGGCCGGTCCTACGAGCAGTACTTC. Residues: CAGRGGRSYEQYF. V and J are TRBV30 and TRBJ2-7; tentatively, D is TRBD2 (7 bases). V was pared by 8 bases and J by 1 base, with 15 bases between. This CDR3 has 13 residues. The germline CDR1 and CDR2 sequences are GTSNPN and SVGIG (reference sequence). The variable domain in full, completed from reference TRBV30 and TRBJ2-7, reads SQTIHQWPATLVQPVGSPLSLECTVEGTSNPNLYWYRQAAGRGLQLLFYSVGIGQISSEVPQNLSASRPQDRQFILSSKKLLLSDSGFYLCAGRGGRSYEQYFGPGTRLTVT.

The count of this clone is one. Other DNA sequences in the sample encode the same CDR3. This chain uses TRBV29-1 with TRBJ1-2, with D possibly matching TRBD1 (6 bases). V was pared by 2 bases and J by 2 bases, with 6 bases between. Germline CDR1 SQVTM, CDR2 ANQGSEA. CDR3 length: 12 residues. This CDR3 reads CSVETGNYGYTF. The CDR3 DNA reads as TGCAGCGTTGAAACAGGGAACTATGGCTACACCTTC.

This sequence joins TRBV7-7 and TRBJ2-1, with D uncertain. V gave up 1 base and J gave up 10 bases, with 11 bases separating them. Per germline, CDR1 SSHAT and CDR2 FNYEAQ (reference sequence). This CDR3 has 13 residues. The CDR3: CASSLGLGGEQFF. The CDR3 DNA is TGTGCCAGCAGCTTAGGTCTCGGTGGGGAGCAGTTCTTC.

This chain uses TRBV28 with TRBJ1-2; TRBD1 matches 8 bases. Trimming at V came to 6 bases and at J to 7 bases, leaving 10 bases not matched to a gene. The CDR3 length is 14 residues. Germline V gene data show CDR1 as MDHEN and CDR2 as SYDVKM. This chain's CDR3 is CASSSPTGAFGYTF. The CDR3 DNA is TGTGCCAGCAGCAGCCCGACAGGGGCGTTTGGCTACACCTTC.

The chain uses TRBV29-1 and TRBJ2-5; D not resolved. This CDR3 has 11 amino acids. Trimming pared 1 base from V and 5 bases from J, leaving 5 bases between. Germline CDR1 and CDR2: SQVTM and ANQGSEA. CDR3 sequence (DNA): TGCAGCGTTGAAGCGAGGGAGACCCAGTACTTC. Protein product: CSVEARETQYF.

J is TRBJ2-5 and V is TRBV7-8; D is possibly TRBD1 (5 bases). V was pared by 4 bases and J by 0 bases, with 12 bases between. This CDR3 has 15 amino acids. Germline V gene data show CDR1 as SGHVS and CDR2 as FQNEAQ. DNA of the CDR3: TGTGCCAGCAGCTCTATGACAGTTTACCAAGAGACCCAGTACTTC. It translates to CASSSMTVYQETQYF. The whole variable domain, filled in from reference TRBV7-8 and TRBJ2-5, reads GAGVSQSPRYKVAKRGQDVALRCDPISGHVSLFWYQQALGQGPEFLTYFQNEAQLDKSGLPSDRFFAERPEGSVSTLKIQRTQQEDSAVYLCASSSMTVYQETQYFGPGTRLLVL.

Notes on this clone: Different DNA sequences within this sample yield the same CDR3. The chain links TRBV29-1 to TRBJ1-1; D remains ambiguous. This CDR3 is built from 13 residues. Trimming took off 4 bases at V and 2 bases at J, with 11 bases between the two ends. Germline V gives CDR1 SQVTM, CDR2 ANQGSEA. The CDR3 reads CSVAGQPNTEAFF. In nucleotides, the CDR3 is TGCAGCGTTGCTGGTCAGCCCAACACTGAAGCTTTCTTT.

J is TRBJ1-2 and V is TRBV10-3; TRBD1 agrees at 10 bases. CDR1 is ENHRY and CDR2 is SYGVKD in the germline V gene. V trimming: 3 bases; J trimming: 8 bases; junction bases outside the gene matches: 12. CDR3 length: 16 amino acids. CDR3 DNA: TGTGCCATCAGTGATGAAGTTTCGGGACAGGGGCCGGGCTACACCTTC. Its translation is CAISDEVSGQGPGYTF.

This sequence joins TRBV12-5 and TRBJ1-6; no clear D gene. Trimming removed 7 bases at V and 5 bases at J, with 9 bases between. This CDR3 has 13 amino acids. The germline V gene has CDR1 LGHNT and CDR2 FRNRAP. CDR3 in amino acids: CASAQQDNSPLHF. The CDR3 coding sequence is TGTGCTAGTGCACAGCAAGATAATTCACCCCTCCACTTT.

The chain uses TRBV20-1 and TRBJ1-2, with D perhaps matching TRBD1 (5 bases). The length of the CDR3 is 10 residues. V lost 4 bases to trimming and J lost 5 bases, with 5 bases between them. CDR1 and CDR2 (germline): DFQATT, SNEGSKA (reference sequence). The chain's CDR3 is CSATGYGYTF. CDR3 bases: TGCAGTGCTACAGGGTATGGCTACACCTTC.

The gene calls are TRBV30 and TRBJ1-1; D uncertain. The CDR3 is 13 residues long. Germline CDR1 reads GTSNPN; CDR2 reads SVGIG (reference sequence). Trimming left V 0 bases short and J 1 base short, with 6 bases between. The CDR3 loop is CAWSVQTNTEAFF. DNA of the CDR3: TGTGCCTGGAGTGTACAGACGAACACTGAAGCTTTCTTT.

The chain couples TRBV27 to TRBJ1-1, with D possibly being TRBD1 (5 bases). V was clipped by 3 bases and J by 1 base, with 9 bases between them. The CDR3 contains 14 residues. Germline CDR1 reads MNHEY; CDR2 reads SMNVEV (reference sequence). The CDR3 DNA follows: TGTGCCAGCAGTTTTTTAGGGACGAACACTGAAGCTTTCTTT. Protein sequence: CASSFLGTNTEAFF.

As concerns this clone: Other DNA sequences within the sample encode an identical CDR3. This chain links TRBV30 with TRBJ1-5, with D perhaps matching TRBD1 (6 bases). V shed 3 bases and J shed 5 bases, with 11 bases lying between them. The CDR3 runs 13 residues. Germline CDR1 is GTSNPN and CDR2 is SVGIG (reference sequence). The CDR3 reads CAWSGGRDQPQHF. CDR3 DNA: TGTGCCTGGAGCGGGGGCCGTGATCAGCCCCAGCATTTT.

CDR3 sequence: CASSWTEMNTEAFF. Here the CDR3 DNA reads TGTGCCAGCAGTTGGACAGAGATGAACACTGAAGCTTTCTTT. This chain connects TRBV6-1 to TRBJ1-1, with D tentatively TRBD1 (6 bases). Trimming removed 5 bases from V and 0 bases from J, with 10 bases in between. Germline V gives CDR1 MNHNS, CDR2 SASEGT. This CDR3 region has 14 residues.

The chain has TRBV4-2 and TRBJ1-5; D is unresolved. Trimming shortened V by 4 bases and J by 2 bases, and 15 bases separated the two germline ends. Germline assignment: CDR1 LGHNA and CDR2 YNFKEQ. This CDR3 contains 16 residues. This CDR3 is CASSRRHFEGNQPQHF. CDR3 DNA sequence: TGTGCCAGCAGCCGCCGGCATTTCGAGGGCAATCAGCCCCAGCATTTT.